These T cell receptor beta chains were read from a single sample in a study of CD8 T cells in ankylosing spondylitis. One entry per CDR3 protein, called by TCRdb with MiXCR from the 5' RACE reads. The data hold just over 300,000 distinct CDR3 sequences, with under 25% observed a single time. Specimen: blood, either unsorted or a sorted T cell fraction (not recorded which). Receptors originate from a female donor with ankylosing spondylitis or in good health (not recorded which). Each CDR3 is given with its conserved first and last residue. The D gene is left open where the match is weak. Expanded clones are given a class, and other clones once, few, many or no size at all.

D gene: NA
clone size: NA
V gene: TRBV6-2/TRBV6-3
J gene: TRBJ1-5
CDR3 protein: CASGVGNSNQPQHF
CDR3 DNA: TGTGCCAGCGGTGTAGGGAATAGCAATCAGCCCCAGCATTTT

D gene: TRBD2
clone size: NA
V gene: TRBV7-2
J gene: TRBJ2-7
CDR3 protein: CASRLTSGFYEQYF
CDR3 DNA: TGTGCCAGCAGACTTACTAGCGGGTTCTACGAGCAGTACTTC

D gene: TRBD2
clone size: few
V gene: TRBV20-1
J gene: TRBJ2-7
CDR3 protein: CSAPGTSDLEQYF
CDR3 DNA: TGCAGTGCTCCCGGGACTAGCGACTTGGAGCAGTACTTC

D gene: NA
clone size: NA
V gene: TRBV28
J gene: TRBJ1-1
CDR3 protein: CATGGTGLNTEAFF
CDR3 DNA: TGTGCCACCGGGGGAACAGGTCTCAACACTGAAGCTTTCTTT

D gene: NA
clone size: few
V gene: TRBV30
J gene: TRBJ2-1
CDR3 protein: CAWSVRGGGEQFF
CDR3 DNA: TGTGCCTGGAGTGTACGCGGGGGCGGTGAGCAGTTCTTC

D gene: NA
clone size: many
V gene: TRBV29-1
J gene: TRBJ2-5
CDR3 protein: CSVERGLQETQYF
CDR3 DNA: TGCAGCGTTGAGAGGGGTCTCCAAGAGACCCAGTACTTC

D gene: NA
clone size: NA
V gene: TRBV12-3/TRBV12-4
J gene: TRBJ1-1
CDR3 protein: CASGAGGAAEAFF
CDR3 DNA: TGTGCCAGCGGGGCCGGGGGAGCTGCTGAAGCTTTCTTT

D gene: NA
clone size: NA
V gene: TRBV20-1
J gene: TRBJ2-7
CDR3 protein: CSANDRGGYEQYF
CDR3 DNA: TGCAGTGCAAACGACAGGGGAGGGTACGAGCAGTACTTC

D gene: NA
clone size: NA
V gene: TRBV10-2
J gene: TRBJ1-1
CDR3 protein: CASSGQSEAFF
CDR3 DNA: TGCGCCAGCAGTGGGCAGTCTGAAGCTTTCTTT

D gene: NA
clone size: NA
V gene: TRBV5-1
J gene: TRBJ2-4
CDR3 protein: CASSPLDRLAKNIQYF
CDR3 DNA: TGCGCCAGCAGCCCCCTGGACAGATTAGCCAAAAACATTCAGTACTTC

D gene: TRBD2
clone size: NA
V gene: TRBV12-3/TRBV12-4
J gene: TRBJ2-5
CDR3 protein: CANSLALSGRLQETQYF
CDR3 DNA: TGTGCCAACAGTTTAGCGCTTAGCGGGAGGCTCCAAGAGACCCAGTACTTC

D gene: NA
clone size: few
V gene: TRBV6-2/TRBV6-3
J gene: TRBJ2-1
CDR3 protein: CASAKAGRVNEQFF
CDR3 DNA: TGTGCCAGCGCGAAGGCGGGGAGAGTAAATGAGCAGTTCTTC

D gene: NA
clone size: NA
V gene: TRBV5-1
J gene: TRBJ2-1
CDR3 protein: CASSSGELTSYNEQFF
CDR3 DNA: TGCGCCAGCAGCTCGGGGGAGTTGACTAGCTACAATGAGCAGTTCTTC